One and the same sample provided the 28 T cell receptor beta chains below, sequenced in a study of breast tumors, draining lymph nodes, adjacent tissues. TCRdb reprocessed the multiplex PCR reads via MiXCR and lists one record per CDR3 protein. In the table there are 200,000 to 250,000 distinct CDR3 sequences, roughly 32% of which are singletons. Samples came from axillary lymph nodes draining the breast cancer. Sequenced material: axillary lymph node tissue. These receptors all come from a female donor with breast cancer. Some clones in this sample may be carry-over from other donors' samples.

In its sample, this clonotype was seen many times. The chain links TRBV20-1 to TRBJ2-1; 8 positions match TRBD1. V shed 3 bases, J shed 2 bases, and the junction held 15 bases outside the gene matches. Germline-derived CDR1 and CDR2 are DFQATT and SNEGSKA (reference sequence). This CDR3 is built from 18 residues. The CDR3 loop reads CSASFQSGLDRAYNEQFF. CDR3 sequence (DNA): TGCAGTGCTAGCTTCCAGTCAGGGTTGGACAGGGCCTACAATGAGCAGTTCTTC.

This chain connects TRBV29-1 to TRBJ2-3, with TRBD1 identical over 7 bases. V trimming: 6 bases; J trimming: 3 bases; junction bases outside the gene matches: 6. This CDR3 has 13 amino acids. Germline CDR1 SQVTM, CDR2 ANQGSEA. Written as DNA, the CDR3 is TGCAGCGTGATGACAGGGTTTACAGATACGCAGTATTTT. Translation gives CSVMTGFTDTQYF.

This clonotype was counted only a few times. The rearrangement links TRBV18 to TRBJ2-5, with D perhaps TRBD1 (5 bases). CDR1 is KGHSH, CDR2 LQKENI, per germline. The CDR3 sequence is 12 residues long. Between the trimmed V and J ends, which lost 1 base and 5 bases, there was a span of 5 bases. CDR3 nucleotide sequence: TGTGCCAGCTCACCACAGGGGGAGACCCAGTACTTC. Amino acids: CASSPQGETQYF. The whole variable domain, filled in from reference TRBV18 and TRBJ2-5, reads NAGVMQNPRHLVRRRGQEARLRCSPMKGHSHVYWYRQLPEEGLKFMVYLQKENIIDESGMPKERFSAEFPKEGPSILRIQQVVRGDSAAYFCASSPQGETQYFGPGTRLLVL.

This clonotype was recorded at least ten times. The V call is TRBV7-9, the J call TRBJ2-1, with TRBD2 as a possible D gene (5 bases). In germline, CDR1 is SEHNR, CDR2 FQNEAQ (reference sequence). Trimming removed 5 bases from V and 0 bases from J, with 14 bases in between. CDR3 size: 16 residues. Here the CDR3 reads CASSRLEESSYNEQFF. The DNA for the CDR3 is TGTGCCAGCAGCCGACTGGAGGAGAGCTCCTACAATGAGCAGTTCTTC.

The chain joins TRBV29-1 to TRBJ2-7; D gene unclear. This CDR3 comprises 12 residues. CDR1 is SQVTM, CDR2 ANQGSEA, per germline. V lost 0 bases and J 7 bases, leaving 10 bases between the germline ends. Here the CDR3 reads CSVEDRPHEQYF. As DNA, the CDR3 is TGCAGCGTTGAAGATAGGCCCCATGAGCAGTACTTC.

The CDR3 is CASSIKGTIYF. In DNA, the CDR3 is TGCGCCAGCAGCATTAAGGGCACCATATATTTT. The chain carries TRBV4-1 and TRBJ1-3; D not resolved. Looked up from germline, CDR1 is MGHRA and CDR2 is YSYEKL. The CDR3 sequence is 11 residues long. Trimming pared 5 bases from V and 9 bases from J, leaving 8 bases between.

This clonotype was counted many times. The chain has TRBV7-2 and TRBJ2-4; D might be TRBD2 (5 bases). The V and J ends lost 1 base and 7 bases respectively, with 23 bases between them. The CDR3 is 18 amino acids. Germline V gene data show CDR1 as SGHTA and CDR2 as FQGNSA. CDR3 in amino acids: CASSLVLDGIVSRNIQYF. DNA of the CDR3: TGTGCCAGCAGCTTAGTGCTGGACGGGATTGTTTCTCGGAACATTCAGTACTTC.

Note on this clonotype: Compared with germline, one end of the junction differs, possibly owing to a read error. The chain has TRBV11-2 and TRBJ2-3; TRBD2 aligns across 12 bases. The CDR3 extends over 15 amino acids. Germline V gives CDR1 SGHAT, CDR2 FQNNGV. This CDR3 reads CASRTGLAGPDTRYF. The CDR3 DNA reads as TGTGCCAGCAGGACTGGACTAGCGGGACCAGATACGCGGTATTTT.

This clonotype appeared a single time. The CDR3, as DNA: TGTGCCAGCAGCCAAGTTGTGCCCGGGACACATGGCTACACCTTC. It encodes CASSQVVPGTHGYTF. This chain joins TRBV4-2 and TRBJ1-2, with D possibly being TRBD1 (6 bases). The CDR3 runs 15 residues. Trimming left V 1 base short and J 6 bases short, with 15 bases between. Germline lookup yields CDR1 LGHNA and CDR2 YNFKEQ.

This clonotype was seen repeatedly, ten times or more. Here the CDR3 reads CASSRAGERSPLHF. DNA of the CDR3: TGTGCCAGCTCACGAGCAGGGGAGCGCTCACCCCTCCACTTT. The chain carries TRBV18 and TRBJ1-6; maybe TRBD1 (6 bases). CDR1 is KGHSH and CDR2 is LQKENI in the germline V gene. V shed 4 bases and J shed 10 bases, with 14 bases lying between them. The length of the CDR3 is 14 residues.

This chain links TRBV9 with TRBJ1-2; D is unclear. In germline, CDR1 is SGDLS, CDR2 YYNGEE. Trimming removed 4 bases at V and 10 bases at J, with 14 bases between. The CDR3 has 12 amino acids. CDR3 coding DNA: TGTGCCAGCAGCCAAGGCTGGAATTTCTACACCTTC. It encodes CASSQGWNFYTF.

The chain combines TRBV19 with TRBJ1-5; no firm D call. Trimming took 3 bases from V and 11 from J, leaving 14 bases between them. CDR1 and CDR2 (germline): LNHDA, SQIVND (reference sequence). CDR3 length: 13 amino acids. In DNA, the CDR3 is TGTGCCAGTAGTATCAACTACCACCAGACCCAGCATTTT. It specifies CASSINYHQTQHF.

This clonotype was detected many times. A read error may explain this, as a much larger clone is one base away. This chain uses TRBV20-1 with TRBJ2-5, with 8 bases lining up with TRBD1. The CDR3 extends over 15 amino acids. The V gene end was trimmed by 6 bases and the J gene end by 7 bases; junction bases not matched to a gene: 16. Germline assignment: CDR1 DFQATT and CDR2 SNEGSKA (reference sequence). The CDR3 DNA sequence: TGCAGTGCCCCCATCGGGGACAGGCCTGCTGGGACCCAGTACTTC. This encodes CSAPIGDRPAGTQYF.

The chain recombines TRBV5-1 with TRBJ1-1; 7 bases match TRBD1. This CDR3 has 15 residues. The V gene's germline CDR1 is SGHRS and CDR2 YFSETQ. V lost 0 bases to trimming and J lost 1 base; unmatched junction nucleotides: 3. The CDR3 sequence: CASSLEGARNTEAFF. CDR3 nucleotides: TGCGCCAGCAGCTTGGAGGGGGCGAGGAACACTGAAGCTTTCTTT.

Ten or more counts support this clonotype. V gene TRBV19 combines with J gene TRBJ1-5; D is possibly TRBD1 (5 bases). Looked up from germline, CDR1 is LNHDA and CDR2 is SQIVND (reference sequence). Trimming took off 6 bases at V and 6 bases at J, with 12 bases between the two ends. The CDR3 has 13 residues. This CDR3 is CASRGSGGQPQHF. The DNA of the CDR3 is TGTGCCAGTAGGGGGAGCGGGGGTCAGCCCCAGCATTTT.

This clonotype was observed many times. This sequence joins TRBV6-1 and TRBJ2-3, with a possible D match to TRBD1 (5 bases). Per germline, CDR1 MNHNS and CDR2 SASEGT. V was clipped by 1 base and J by 7 bases, with 9 bases between them. CDR3 length: 13 amino acids. The DNA of the CDR3 is TGTGCCAGCAGTGAAGGCAGGGCGAATACGCAGTATTTT. Its protein product is CASSEGRANTQYF.

In its sample, this clonotype was seen many times. This chain joins TRBV20-1 and TRBJ2-3; 7 bases map to TRBD2. The trim removed 4 bases at V and 0 bases at J, leaving 4 bases unmatched. Germline V CDR1 and CDR2: DFQATT, SNEGSKA (reference sequence). CDR3 length: 14 residues. Here the CDR3 DNA reads TGCAGTGCTAAATCTAGCGGTAGCACAGATACGCAGTATTTT. Translated, it gives CSAKSSGSTDTQYF.

The V gene is TRBV13, the J gene TRBJ1-6; maybe TRBD1 (6 bases). V lost 2 bases to trimming and J lost 6 bases, with 29 bases between them. The germline gives CDR1 PRHDT, CDR2 FYEKMQ (reference sequence). The CDR3 is 21 residues long. CDR3 DNA sequence: TGTGCCAGCAGCTTACGGCCCTCCGTCCGAAACACCGGGACAAGTAATTCACCCCTCCACTTT. It encodes CASSLRPSVRNTGTSNSPLHF. Filled out from reference TRBV13 and TRBJ1-6, the complete variable domain reads AAGVIQSPRHLIKEKRETATLKCYPIPRHDTVYWYQQGPGQDPQFLISFYEKMQSDKGSIPDRFSAQQFSDYHSELNMSSLELGDSALYFCASSLRPSVRNTGTSNSPLHFGNGTRLTVT.

Concerning this clonotype itself: A junction end diverges from the germline sequence, so it may reflect a read error. V is TRBV29-1 and J is TRBJ1-2; D is unresolved. The CDR3 contains 15 residues. Germline V CDR1 and CDR2: SQVTM, ANQGSEA. As DNA, the CDR3 is TGCAGCGTTGAATTGGTGCGTAGGGTCAACTATGGCTACGCCTTC. The encoded protein is CSVELVRRVNYGYAF.

This rearrangement joins TRBV20-1 to TRBJ2-6; 9 bases agree with TRBD2. V lost 6 bases, J lost 3 bases, and 12 bases stayed unmatched. In germline, CDR1 is DFQATT, CDR2 SNEGSKA (reference sequence). The CDR3 is 17 amino acids. Here the CDR3 reads CSALPRGRAYGANVLTF. The CDR3 nucleotides are TGCAGTGCACTACCCCGCGGGAGGGCCTATGGGGCCAACGTCCTGACTTTC.

A note on this clonotype: A much larger clone lies a single base off, so this may be a read error. The rearrangement links TRBV2 to TRBJ1-1, with 7 bases aligning to TRBD1. The V and J ends lost 6 bases and 5 bases, in that order; junction bases with no gene match: 9. Germline lookup yields CDR1 SNHLY and CDR2 FYNNEI. The CDR3 consists of 14 residues. CDR3 sequence (DNA): TGTGCCAGCAGGCTGACAGGGTGGACGACTGAAGCTTTCTTT. This encodes CASRLTGWTTEAFF.

In this sample, this clonotype turned up many times. This chain connects TRBV7-2 to TRBJ2-2; 8 nucleotides line up with TRBD1. Germline assignment: CDR1 SGHTA and CDR2 FQGNSA. With V trimmed by 5 bases and J by 3 bases, 2 bases remained unmatched. There are 14 residues in the CDR3. CDR3 coding DNA: TGTGCCAGCAGCCAGGGGGCATACACCGGGGAGCTGTTTTTT. Its protein is CASSQGAYTGELFF.

The sample holds many counts of this clonotype. The chain employs TRBV9 and TRBJ1-1; D gene unclear. The CDR3 totals 13 residues. Trimming took off 4 bases at V and 0 bases at J, with 7 bases between the two ends. The germline V gene has CDR1 SGDLS and CDR2 YYNGEE. CDR3 DNA sequence: TGTGCCAGCAGCCACTCCCTGAACACTGAAGCTTTCTTT. It encodes CASSHSLNTEAFF.

This clonotype was picked up many times. The chain links TRBV7-6 to TRBJ2-1; the match to TRBD2 covers 12 bases. Germline CDR1 and CDR2: SGHVS and FNYEAQ. The trim removed 5 bases at V and 8 bases at J, leaving 7 bases unmatched. The CDR3 contains 15 residues. CDR3 protein: CASSPSSGRVYEQFF. The CDR3 DNA follows: TGTGCCAGCAGCCCATCTAGCGGGAGGGTATATGAGCAGTTCTTC. The complete variable domain, with remaining parts taken from reference TRBV7-6 and TRBJ2-1, reads GAGVSQSPRYKVTKRGQDVALRCDPISGHVSLYWYRQALGQGPEFLTYFNYEAQQDKSGLPNDRFSAERPEGSISTLTIQRTEQRDSAMYRCASSPSSGRVYEQFFGPGTRLTVL.

This clonotype was seen a few times. This rearrangement joins TRBV20-1 to TRBJ1-1; possible D gene TRBD1, 5 bases. Trimming shortened V by 1 base and J by 3 bases, and 12 bases separated the two germline ends. This CDR3 region has 14 residues. Germline CDR1 and CDR2: DFQATT and SNEGSKA (reference sequence). Written as DNA, the CDR3 is TGCAGTGCTAGAGGTAGACAGACGTACACTGAAGCTTTCTTT. Protein product: CSARGRQTYTEAFF.

This clonotype was seen only a few times. J is TRBJ2-3 and V is TRBV28, with 13 nucleotides matching TRBD2. J was trimmed by 3 bases and V by 6 bases; bases with no gene match: 12. This CDR3 region has 18 residues. Per the germline V gene, CDR1 is MDHEN and CDR2 is SYDVKM. This chain's CDR3 is CASRRRVPTSGRTDTQYF. CDR3 bases: TGTGCCAGCAGACGCCGTGTCCCGACTAGCGGGAGGACAGATACGCAGTATTTT.

The chain carries TRBV29-1 and TRBJ2-5; TRBD1 matches at 7 bases. CDR1 and CDR2 from the germline V gene are SQVTM and ANQGSEA. The ends lost 7 bases at V and 4 bases at J; junction bases unmatched: 9. The CDR3 is 13 residues long. Here the CDR3 reads CSARQGLGETQYF. The CDR3 DNA is TGCAGCGCTCGACAGGGTTTAGGAGAGACCCAGTACTTC.

To note about this clonotype: This CDR3 is missing its conserved last phenylalanine or tryptophan, likely due to a read error. The chain carries TRBV5-1 and TRBJ1-6; 8 bases line up with TRBD1. CDR1 and CDR2 from the germline V gene are SGHRS and YFSETQ. Trimming cost V 0 bases and J 10 bases; bases outside gene matches: 6. The length of the CDR3 is 15 residues. The CDR3 sequence: CASSLAGGQGSPLHS. Written as DNA, the CDR3 is TGCGCCAGCAGCTTGGCCGGTGGACAGGGCTCACCCCTCCACTCT.